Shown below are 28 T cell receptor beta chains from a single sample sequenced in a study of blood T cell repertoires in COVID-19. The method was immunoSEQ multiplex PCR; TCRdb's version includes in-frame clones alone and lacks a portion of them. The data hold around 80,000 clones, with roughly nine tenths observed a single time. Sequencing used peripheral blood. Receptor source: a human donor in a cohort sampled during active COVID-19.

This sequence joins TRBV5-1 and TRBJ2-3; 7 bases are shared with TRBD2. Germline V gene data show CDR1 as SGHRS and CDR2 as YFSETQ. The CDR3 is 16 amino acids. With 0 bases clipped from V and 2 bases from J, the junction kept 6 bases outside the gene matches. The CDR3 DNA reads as TGCGCCAGCAGCTTGGTCGGCGGGAGAAACACAGATACGCAGTATTTT. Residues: CASSLVGGRNTDTQYF. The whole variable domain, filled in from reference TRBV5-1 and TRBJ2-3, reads KAGVTQTPRYLIKTRGQQVTLSCSPISGHRSVSWYQQTPGQGLQFLFEYFSETQRNKGNFPGRFSGRQFSNSRSEMNVSTLELGDSALYLCASSLVGGRNTDTQYFGPGTRLTVL.

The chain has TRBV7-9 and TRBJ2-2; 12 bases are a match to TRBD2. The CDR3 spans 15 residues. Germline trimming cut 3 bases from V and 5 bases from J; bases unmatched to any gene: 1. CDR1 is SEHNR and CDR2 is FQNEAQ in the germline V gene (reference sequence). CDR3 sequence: CASSLTSGRTGELFF. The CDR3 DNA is TGTGCCAGCAGCTTGACTAGCGGGAGAACCGGGGAGCTGTTTTTT. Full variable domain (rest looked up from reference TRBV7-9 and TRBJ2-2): DTGVSQNPRHKITKRGQNVTFRCDPISEHNRLYWYRQTLGQGPEFLTYFQNEAQLEKSRLLSDRFSAERPKGSFSTLEIQRTEQGDSAMYLCASSLTSGRTGELFFGEGSRLTVL.

The CDR3 nucleotides are TGTGCCAGCAGCCGCCGACTAGATGGGAACACAGATACGCAGTATTTT. Translating it yields CASSRRLDGNTDTQYF. The chain carries TRBV11-3 and TRBJ2-3; D possibly corresponds to TRBD2 (6 bases). With 5 bases removed from V and 2 bases from J, the gap between germline ends came to 17 bases. CDR3 length equals 16 residues. Germline loops: CDR1 SGHNT, CDR2 YENEEA.

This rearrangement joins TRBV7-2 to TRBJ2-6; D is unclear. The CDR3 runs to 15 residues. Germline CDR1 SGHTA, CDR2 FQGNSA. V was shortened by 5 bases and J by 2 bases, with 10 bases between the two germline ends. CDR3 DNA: TGTGCCAGCAGCGGTACCACACCTGGGGCCAACGTCCTGACTTTC. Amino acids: CASSGTTPGANVLTF.

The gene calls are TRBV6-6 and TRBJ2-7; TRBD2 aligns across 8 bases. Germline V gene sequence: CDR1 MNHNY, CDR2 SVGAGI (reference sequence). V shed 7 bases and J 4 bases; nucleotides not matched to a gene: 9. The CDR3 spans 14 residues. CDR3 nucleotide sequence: TGTGCCAGCACCCCGAGCGGGAGACTTTACGAGCAGTACTTC. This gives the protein CASTPSGRLYEQYF.

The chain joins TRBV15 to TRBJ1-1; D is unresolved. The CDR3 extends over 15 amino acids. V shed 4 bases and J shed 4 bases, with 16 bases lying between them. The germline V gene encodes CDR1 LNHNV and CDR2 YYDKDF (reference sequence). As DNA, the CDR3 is TGTGCCACCAGCACTCCTACGTGGGAGGGCACTGAAGCTTTCTTT. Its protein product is CATSTPTWEGTEAFF.

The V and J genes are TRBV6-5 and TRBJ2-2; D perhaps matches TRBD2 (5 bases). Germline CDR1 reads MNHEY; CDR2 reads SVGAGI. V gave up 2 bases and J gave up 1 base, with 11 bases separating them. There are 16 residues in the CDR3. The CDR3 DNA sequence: TGTGCCAGCAGTTACGCCCCCGGGGTGAACACCGGGGAGCTGTTTTTT. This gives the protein CASSYAPGVNTGELFF.

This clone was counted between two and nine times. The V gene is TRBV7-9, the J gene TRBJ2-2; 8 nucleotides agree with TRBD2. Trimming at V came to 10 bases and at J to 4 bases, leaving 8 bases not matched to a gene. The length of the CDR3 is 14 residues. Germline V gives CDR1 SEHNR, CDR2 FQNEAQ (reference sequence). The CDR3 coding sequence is TGTGCCACCAATCCGGGACTAGGCACCGGGGAGCTGTTTTTT. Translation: CATNPGLGTGELFF.

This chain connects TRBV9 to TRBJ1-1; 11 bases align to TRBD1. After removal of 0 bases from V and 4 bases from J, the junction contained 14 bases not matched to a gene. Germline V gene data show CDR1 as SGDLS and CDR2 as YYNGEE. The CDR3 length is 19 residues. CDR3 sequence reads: CASSVGPPGTGGPGTEAFF. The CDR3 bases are TGTGCCAGCAGCGTAGGCCCCCCCGGGACAGGGGGGCCGGGCACTGAAGCTTTCTTT.

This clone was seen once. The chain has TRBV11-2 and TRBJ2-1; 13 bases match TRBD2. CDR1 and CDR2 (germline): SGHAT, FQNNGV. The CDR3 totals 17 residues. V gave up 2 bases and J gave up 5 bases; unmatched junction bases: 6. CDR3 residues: CASSLNPGLAGNNEQFF. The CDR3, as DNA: TGTGCCAGCAGCTTAAACCCGGGACTAGCGGGAAACAATGAGCAGTTCTTC.

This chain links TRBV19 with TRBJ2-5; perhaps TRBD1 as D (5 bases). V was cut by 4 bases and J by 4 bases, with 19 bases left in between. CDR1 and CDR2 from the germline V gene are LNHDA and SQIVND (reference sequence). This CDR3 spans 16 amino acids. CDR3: CASSTTISSGAETQYF. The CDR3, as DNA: TGTGCCAGTAGTACAACTATTTCCAGTGGGGCAGAGACCCAGTACTTC.

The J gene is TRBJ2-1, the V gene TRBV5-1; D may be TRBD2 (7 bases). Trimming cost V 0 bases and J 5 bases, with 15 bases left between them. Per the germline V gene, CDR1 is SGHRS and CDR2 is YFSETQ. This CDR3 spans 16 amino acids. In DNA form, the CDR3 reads TGCGCCAGCAGCTTGGGGTGGGGGGGCGGCGACAATGAGCAGTTCTTC. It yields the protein CASSLGWGGGDNEQFF. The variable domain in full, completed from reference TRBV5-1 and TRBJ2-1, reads KAGVTQTPRYLIKTRGQQVTLSCSPISGHRSVSWYQQTPGQGLQFLFEYFSETQRNKGNFPGRFSGRQFSNSRSEMNVSTLELGDSALYLCASSLGWGGGDNEQFFGPGTRLTVL.

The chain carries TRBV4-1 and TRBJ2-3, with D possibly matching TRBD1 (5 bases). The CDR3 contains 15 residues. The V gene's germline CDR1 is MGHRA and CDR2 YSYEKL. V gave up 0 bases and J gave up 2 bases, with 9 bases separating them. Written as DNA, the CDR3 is TGCGCCAGCAGCCAAGACGCAGGGTCCACAGATACGCAGTATTTT. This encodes CASSQDAGSTDTQYF.

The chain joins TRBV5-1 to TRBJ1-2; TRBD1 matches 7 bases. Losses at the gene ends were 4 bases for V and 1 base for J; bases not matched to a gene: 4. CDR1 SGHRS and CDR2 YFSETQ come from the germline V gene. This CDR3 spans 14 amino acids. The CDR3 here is CASSRDRDNYGYTF. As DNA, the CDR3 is TGCGCCAGCAGCCGGGACAGAGATAACTATGGCTACACCTTC. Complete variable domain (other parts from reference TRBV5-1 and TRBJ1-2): KAGVTQTPRYLIKTRGQQVTLSCSPISGHRSVSWYQQTPGQGLQFLFEYFSETQRNKGNFPGRFSGRQFSNSRSEMNVSTLELGDSALYLCASSRDRDNYGYTFGSGTRLTVV.

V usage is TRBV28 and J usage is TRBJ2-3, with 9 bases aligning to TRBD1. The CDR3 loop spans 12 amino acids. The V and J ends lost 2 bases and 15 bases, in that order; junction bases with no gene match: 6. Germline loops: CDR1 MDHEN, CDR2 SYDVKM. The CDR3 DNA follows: TGTGCCAGCAGTTTACGGGACAGGGTAAAATATTTT. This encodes CASSLRDRVKYF.

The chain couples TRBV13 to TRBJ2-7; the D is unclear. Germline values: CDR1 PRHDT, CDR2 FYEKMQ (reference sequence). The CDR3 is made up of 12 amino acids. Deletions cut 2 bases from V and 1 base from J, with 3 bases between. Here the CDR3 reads CASSLLSYEQYF. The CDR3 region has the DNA TGTGCCAGCAGCTTACTATCCTACGAGCAGTACTTC.

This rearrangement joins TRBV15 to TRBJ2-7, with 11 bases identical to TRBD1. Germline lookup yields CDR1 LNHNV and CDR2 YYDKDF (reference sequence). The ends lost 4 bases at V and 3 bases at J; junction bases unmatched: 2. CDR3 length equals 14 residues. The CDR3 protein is CATSIGTGGYEQYF. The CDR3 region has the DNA TGTGCCACCAGCATCGGGACAGGGGGCTACGAGCAGTACTTC.

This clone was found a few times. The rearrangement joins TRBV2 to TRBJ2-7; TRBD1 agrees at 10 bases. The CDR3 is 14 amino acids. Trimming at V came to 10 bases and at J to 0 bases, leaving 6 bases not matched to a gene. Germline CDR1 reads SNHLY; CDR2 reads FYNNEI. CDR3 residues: CAIMDRGNSYEQYF. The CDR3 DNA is TGTGCCATCATGGACAGGGGGAACTCCTACGAGCAGTACTTC.

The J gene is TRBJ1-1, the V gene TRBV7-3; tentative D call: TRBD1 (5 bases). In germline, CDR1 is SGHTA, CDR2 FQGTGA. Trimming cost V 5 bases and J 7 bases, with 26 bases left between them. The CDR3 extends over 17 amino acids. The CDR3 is CASSPRVGPDGPYEAFF. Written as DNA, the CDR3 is TGTGCCAGCAGCCCCAGGGTTGGGCCAGACGGACCCTATGAAGCTTTCTTT. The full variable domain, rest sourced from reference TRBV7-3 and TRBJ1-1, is GAGVSQTPSNKVTEKGKYVELRCDPISGHTALYWYRQSLGQGPEFLIYFQGTGAADDSGLPNDRFFAVRPEGSVSTLKIQRTERGDSAVYLCASSPRVGPDGPYEAFFGQGTRLTVV.

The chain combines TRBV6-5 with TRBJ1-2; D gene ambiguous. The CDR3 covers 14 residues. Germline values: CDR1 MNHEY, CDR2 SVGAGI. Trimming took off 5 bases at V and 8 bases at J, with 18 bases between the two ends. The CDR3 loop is CASSTAGRVGGYTF. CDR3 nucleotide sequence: TGTGCCAGCAGTACCGCGGGCCGTGTGGGAGGCTACACCTTC.

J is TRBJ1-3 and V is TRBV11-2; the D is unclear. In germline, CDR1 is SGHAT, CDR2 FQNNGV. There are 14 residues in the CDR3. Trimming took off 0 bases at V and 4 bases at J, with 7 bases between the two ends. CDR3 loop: CASSLDPFGNTIYF. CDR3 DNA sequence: TGTGCCAGCAGCTTAGACCCCTTCGGAAACACCATATATTTT.

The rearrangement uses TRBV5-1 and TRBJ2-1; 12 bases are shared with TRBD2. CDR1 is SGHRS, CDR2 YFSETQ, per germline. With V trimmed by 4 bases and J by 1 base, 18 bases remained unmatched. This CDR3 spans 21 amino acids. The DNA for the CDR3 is TGCGCCAGCAGCCCTTACTATAAACGGACTAGCGGGATGGTATCCTACAATGAGCAGTTCTTC. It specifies CASSPYYKRTSGMVSYNEQFF.

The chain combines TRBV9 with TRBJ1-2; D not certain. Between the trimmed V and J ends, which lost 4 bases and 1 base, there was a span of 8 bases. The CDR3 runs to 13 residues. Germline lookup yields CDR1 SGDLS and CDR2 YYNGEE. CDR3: CASSPADNYGYTF. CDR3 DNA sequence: TGTGCCAGCAGCCCTGCGGATAACTATGGCTACACCTTC.

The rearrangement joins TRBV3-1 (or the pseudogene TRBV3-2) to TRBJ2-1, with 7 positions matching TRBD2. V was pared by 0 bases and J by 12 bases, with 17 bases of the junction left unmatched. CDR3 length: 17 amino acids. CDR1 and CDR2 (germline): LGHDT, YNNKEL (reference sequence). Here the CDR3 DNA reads TGTGCCAGCAGCCAAGATCTGGCTAGCGGCCACCTCGGGGGGCAGTTCTTC. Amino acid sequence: CASSQDLASGHLGGQFF.

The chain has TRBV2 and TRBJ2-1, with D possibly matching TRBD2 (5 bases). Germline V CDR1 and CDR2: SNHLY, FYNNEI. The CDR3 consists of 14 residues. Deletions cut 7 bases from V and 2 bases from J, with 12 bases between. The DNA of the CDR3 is TGTGCCAGCACCCGAGCGGCTACCTACAATGAGCAGTTCTTC. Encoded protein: CASTRAATYNEQFF.

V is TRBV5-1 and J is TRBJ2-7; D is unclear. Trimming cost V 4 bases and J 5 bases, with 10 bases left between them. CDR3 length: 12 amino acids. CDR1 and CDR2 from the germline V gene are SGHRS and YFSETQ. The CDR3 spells CASSTHFHEQYF. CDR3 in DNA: TGCGCCAGCAGCACCCACTTCCACGAGCAGTACTTC.

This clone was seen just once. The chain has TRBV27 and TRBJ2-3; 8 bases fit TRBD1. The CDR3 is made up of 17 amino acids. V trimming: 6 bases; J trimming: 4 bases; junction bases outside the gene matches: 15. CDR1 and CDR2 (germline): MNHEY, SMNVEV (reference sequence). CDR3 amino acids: CASSRHSGGVMPDTQYF. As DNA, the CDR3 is TGTGCCAGCAGCCGCCACTCAGGGGGCGTGATGCCAGATACGCAGTATTTT.

CDR3 amino acids: CASGPQGYYTEAFF. CDR3 coding DNA: TGTGCCAGCGGGCCACAGGGGTATTACACTGAAGCTTTCTTT. This chain links TRBV28 with TRBJ1-1; TRBD1 matches 7 bases. The germline V gene has CDR1 MDHEN and CDR2 SYDVKM. V dropped 8 bases and J dropped 3; count of bases not matched to a gene: 9. The length of the CDR3 is 14 residues.